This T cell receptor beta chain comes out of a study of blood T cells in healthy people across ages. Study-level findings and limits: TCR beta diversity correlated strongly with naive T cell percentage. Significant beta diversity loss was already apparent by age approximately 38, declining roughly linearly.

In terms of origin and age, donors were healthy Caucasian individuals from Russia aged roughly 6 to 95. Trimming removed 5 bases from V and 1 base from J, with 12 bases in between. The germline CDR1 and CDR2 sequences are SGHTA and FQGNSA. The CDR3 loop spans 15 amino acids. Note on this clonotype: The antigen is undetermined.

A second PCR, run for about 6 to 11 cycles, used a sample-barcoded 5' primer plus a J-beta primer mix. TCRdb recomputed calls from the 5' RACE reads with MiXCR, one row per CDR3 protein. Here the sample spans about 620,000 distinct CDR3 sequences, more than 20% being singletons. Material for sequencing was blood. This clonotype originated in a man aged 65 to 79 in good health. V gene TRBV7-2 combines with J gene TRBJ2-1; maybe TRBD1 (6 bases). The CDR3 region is CASSPDSTSYNEQFF. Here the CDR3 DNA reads TGTGCCAGCAGCCCGGACAGTACATCCTACAATGAGCAGTTCTTC.